Sequencing of this T cell receptor beta chain was carried out in a study of T cells in Graves' hyperthyroidism and ophthalmopathy. The TCR beta CDR3 regions underwent amplification using RNA transcripts as the source. First-round RT-PCR of the TCR CDR3 relied on the HTBI primer set. Using its own MiXCR run on the multiplex PCR reads, TCRdb lists one record per CDR3 protein. The sample includes under 400,000 distinct CDR3 sequences, approximately 25% of them seen just once. A few counts support this clonotype. The authors deemed Graves' hyperthyroidism stable absent ophthalmopathy progression within 18 months. With a duration under 2 months, the hyperthyroidism was newly diagnosed in patients aged 18 to 65. Every diagnosis used clinical symptoms, serum thyroxine and TRAb, thyroid ultrasound and orbital computed tomography. The sample taken for sequencing was blood. This receptor was obtained from a man aged 50 or older with Graves' hyperthyroidism.

The CDR3 here is CASSLEGRRGSYEQYF. CDR3 nucleotides: TGCGCCAGCAGCTTGGAAGGGCGGAGGGGCTCATACGAGCAGTACTTC. The chain links TRBV5-1 to TRBJ2-7; maybe TRBD2 (6 bases). CDR1 is SGHRS and CDR2 is YFSETQ in the germline V gene. The CDR3 loop spans 16 amino acids. Trimming left V 0 bases short and J 4 bases short, with 17 bases between.